These T cell receptor beta chains were read from a single sample in a study of CD8 T cells in ankylosing spondylitis. TCRdb ran MiXCR on the 5' RACE reads and lists one entry per CDR3 protein. The data contain under 250,000 distinct CDR3 sequences, about 7.3% of them seen just once; the ten biggest clones take up over 12%. Sequenced input: blood, either unsorted or a sorted T cell fraction (not recorded which). These TCRs come from a male donor with ankylosing spondylitis. CDR3s include the opening cysteine and the closing phenylalanine or tryptophan. A D gene is named only where the DNA matches it firmly. Only part of the rows carry a size: once, few, many, or a class if the clone is expanded.

d_call: -
clone_size: few
j_call: TRBJ1-1
v_call: TRBV19
cdr3_aa: CASSIGQLLNTEAFF
cdr3_nt: TGTGCCAGTAGTATCGGGCAACTCCTGAACACTGAAGCTTTCTTT

d_call: -
clone_size: -
j_call: TRBJ2-1
v_call: TRBV4-2
cdr3_aa: CASSEYVYNEQFF
cdr3_nt: TGTGCCAGCAGCGAGTATGTTTACAATGAGCAGTTCTTC

d_call: -
clone_size: many
j_call: TRBJ1-2
v_call: TRBV4-3
cdr3_aa: CASSSDLGGNYGYTF
cdr3_nt: TGCGCCAGCAGCTCAGATCTAGGGGGGAACTATGGCTACACCTTC

d_call: -
clone_size: many
j_call: TRBJ1-1
v_call: TRBV29-1
cdr3_aa: CSVEAFPARGAGTEAFF
cdr3_nt: TGCAGCGTTGAAGCTTTCCCCGCTCGGGGGGCTGGGACTGAAGCTTTCTTT

d_call: -
clone_size: few
j_call: TRBJ1-2
v_call: TRBV18
cdr3_aa: CASSPYSRDGYGYTF
cdr3_nt: TGTGCCAGCTCACCATACAGCAGGGACGGCTATGGCTACACCTTC

d_call: -
clone_size: few
j_call: TRBJ2-7
v_call: TRBV23-1
cdr3_aa: CARDPQVSQGDGEQYF
cdr3_nt: TGCGCCAGAGATCCACAGGTCTCGCAGGGTGACGGCGAGCAGTACTTC

d_call: TRBD1
clone_size: many
j_call: TRBJ2-4
v_call: TRBV4-3
cdr3_aa: CASSPRSPTGEGNIQYF
cdr3_nt: TGCGCCAGCAGCCCCAGAAGCCCGACAGGGGAAGGGAACATTCAGTACTTC

d_call: -
clone_size: many
j_call: TRBJ2-1
v_call: TRBV6-2/TRBV6-3
cdr3_aa: CASSYGSPDNEQFF
cdr3_nt: TGTGCCAGCAGTTACGGGTCCCCCGATAATGAGCAGTTCTTC

d_call: -
clone_size: many
j_call: TRBJ2-7
v_call: TRBV2
cdr3_aa: CASSPRQSYEQYF
cdr3_nt: TGTGCCAGCTCCCCCCGGCAGTCCTACGAGCAGTACTTC

d_call: TRBD1
clone_size: -
j_call: TRBJ1-1
v_call: TRBV4-1
cdr3_aa: CAYCRRQGPSVTEAFF
cdr3_nt: TGCGCCTATTGTCGTCGACAGGGCCCTAGTGTCACTGAAGCTTTCTTT

d_call: TRBD1
clone_size: few
j_call: TRBJ1-6
v_call: TRBV6-1
cdr3_aa: CATRQGPSSYNSPLHF
cdr3_nt: TGTGCCACCCGACAGGGGCCAAGCTCCTATAATTCACCCCTCCACTTT

d_call: -
clone_size: many
j_call: TRBJ2-6
v_call: TRBV11-2
cdr3_aa: CASPLQSGANVLTF
cdr3_nt: TGTGCCAGCCCCTTACAGTCTGGGGCCAACGTCCTGACTTTC

d_call: -
clone_size: many
j_call: TRBJ2-7
v_call: TRBV6-1
cdr3_aa: CASKRTESPSYEQYF
cdr3_nt: TGTGCCAGCAAGCGGACTGAAAGCCCCTCCTACGAGCAGTACTTC

d_call: -
clone_size: many
j_call: TRBJ2-2
v_call: TRBV12-3/TRBV12-4
cdr3_aa: CASGFGTGELFF
cdr3_nt: TGTGCCAGCGGGTTTGGAACCGGGGAGCTGTTTTTT

d_call: TRBD1
clone_size: many
j_call: TRBJ1-6
v_call: TRBV27
cdr3_aa: CASSVEQGSSYNSPLHF
cdr3_nt: TGTGCCAGCAGTGTAGAACAGGGGAGCTCCTATAATTCACCCCTCCACTTT

d_call: TRBD2
clone_size: many
j_call: TRBJ2-7
v_call: TRBV6-1
cdr3_aa: CASSKTRLAGVYEQYF
cdr3_nt: TGTGCCAGCAGTAAAACCCGACTAGCGGGAGTCTACGAGCAGTACTTC

d_call: -
clone_size: many
j_call: TRBJ2-7
v_call: TRBV7-9
cdr3_aa: CASSTPLGSSYEQYF
cdr3_nt: TGTGCCAGCAGCACCCCGTTGGGGAGCTCCTACGAGCAGTACTTC

d_call: -
clone_size: few
j_call: TRBJ2-5
v_call: TRBV7-9
cdr3_aa: CASSLAGGTYQETQYF
cdr3_nt: TGTGCCAGCAGCTTAGCAGGGGGAACGTACCAAGAGACCCAGTACTTC

d_call: -
clone_size: many
j_call: TRBJ2-7
v_call: TRBV20-1
cdr3_aa: CSARTITSYEQYF
cdr3_nt: TGCAGTGCCAGGACCATTACCTCCTACGAGCAGTACTTC

d_call: -
clone_size: -
j_call: TRBJ1-1
v_call: TRBV6-1
cdr3_aa: CASSIGPSGTEAFF
cdr3_nt: TGTGCCAGCAGTATCGGTCCTAGTGGCACTGAAGCTTTCTTT

d_call: -
clone_size: many
j_call: TRBJ2-2
v_call: TRBV28
cdr3_aa: CASSFIQPITGELFF
cdr3_nt: TGTGCCAGCAGTTTTATACAGCCGATCACCGGGGAGCTGTTTTTT

d_call: -
clone_size: -
j_call: TRBJ2-5
v_call: TRBV4-3
cdr3_aa: CASSQEVSEGETQYF
cdr3_nt: TGCGCCAGCAGCCAAGAGGTTTCAGAGGGTGAGACCCAGTACTTC

d_call: -
clone_size: -
j_call: TRBJ2-1
v_call: TRBV5-6
cdr3_aa: CASSLGAYYNEQFF
cdr3_nt: TGTGCCAGCAGCTTGGGGGCCTACTACAATGAGCAGTTCTTC

d_call: -
clone_size: many
j_call: TRBJ2-2
v_call: TRBV11-1
cdr3_aa: CASSRRSIKGGNTGELFF
cdr3_nt: TGTGCCAGCAGCCGCCGGTCGATCAAAGGGGGGAACACCGGGGAGCTGTTTTTT

d_call: -
clone_size: many
j_call: TRBJ2-7
v_call: TRBV10-3
cdr3_aa: CAISAPEGGVSYEQYF
cdr3_nt: TGTGCCATCAGTGCCCCTGAGGGCGGGGTCTCCTACGAGCAGTACTTC

d_call: -
clone_size: many
j_call: TRBJ2-5
v_call: TRBV18
cdr3_aa: CASSLSVGPRQETQYF
cdr3_nt: TGTGCCAGCTCACTTTCGGTGGGGCCGCGGCAAGAGACCCAGTACTTC

d_call: -
clone_size: few
j_call: TRBJ1-2
v_call: TRBV30
cdr3_aa: CAWRIGQIDSYGYTF
cdr3_nt: TGTGCCTGGAGGATAGGACAAATTGACTCCTATGGCTACACCTTC

d_call: -
clone_size: many
j_call: TRBJ1-5
v_call: TRBV20-1
cdr3_aa: CSARGLWGPSNQPQHF
cdr3_nt: TGCAGTGCTAGAGGGCTGTGGGGACCAAGCAATCAGCCCCAGCATTTT

d_call: -
clone_size: many
j_call: TRBJ2-2
v_call: TRBV27
cdr3_aa: CASSLRLGNTGELFF
cdr3_nt: TGTGCCAGCAGTTTAAGACTGGGAAACACCGGGGAGCTGTTTTTT

d_call: -
clone_size: -
j_call: TRBJ2-1
v_call: TRBV11-1
cdr3_aa: CASSPLDGSGSEQFF
cdr3_nt: TGTGCCAGCAGCCCCCTCGACGGGAGTGGAAGTGAGCAGTTCTTC

d_call: -
clone_size: many
j_call: TRBJ2-4
v_call: TRBV7-8
cdr3_aa: CASSPESLAKNIQYF
cdr3_nt: TGTGCCAGCAGCCCCGAGAGTCTAGCCAAAAACATTCAGTACTTC

d_call: TRBD1
clone_size: few
j_call: TRBJ2-1
v_call: TRBV9
cdr3_aa: CASSPPTGRSYNEQFF
cdr3_nt: TGTGCCAGCAGCCCACCGACAGGGCGGTCCTACAATGAGCAGTTCTTC

d_call: -
clone_size: many
j_call: TRBJ2-5
v_call: TRBV20-1
cdr3_aa: CSARDRSGQTGAQETQYF
cdr3_nt: TGCAGTGCTAGAGATCGGTCTGGGCAGACGGGCGCCCAAGAGACCCAGTACTTC

d_call: -
clone_size: many
j_call: TRBJ2-7
v_call: TRBV7-9
cdr3_aa: CASSLGEQYF
cdr3_nt: TGTGCCAGCAGCTTAGGCGAGCAGTACTTC

d_call: -
clone_size: -
j_call: TRBJ1-5
v_call: TRBV12-3/TRBV12-4
cdr3_aa: CASSLLRQPQHF
cdr3_nt: TGTGCCAGCAGTTTATTAAGGCAGCCCCAGCATTTT

d_call: -
clone_size: many
j_call: TRBJ2-1
v_call: TRBV11-2
cdr3_aa: CASIGNGLAGYYNEQFF
cdr3_nt: TGTGCCAGCATCGGAAATGGACTGGCGGGATACTACAATGAGCAGTTCTTC